This TCR beta chain originates from a study of PD-L1 blockade in urothelial cancer. Study-level information: T cells numbered a median of about 140,000 in the blood samples.

Notes on the study in general: Below-median pretreatment blood TCR clonality was a predictor of better survival.

Time point indicated: peripheral blood 6 weeks after treatment start. Libraries were prepared by immunoSEQ multiplex PCR; TCRdb keeps only in-frame clonotypes and omits some of them. The sample records about 38,000 clones, 70% to 90% being singletons. With regard to this clone: Antigen specificity is unknown.

Germline loops: CDR1 ENHRY, CDR2 SYGVKD. The CDR3 has 11 residues. V lost 7 bases and J 8 bases, leaving 9 bases between the germline ends. V is TRBV10-3 and J is TRBJ2-1; D is possibly TRBD2 (6 bases). The source was PBMCs, collected around atezolizumab (anti-PD-L1) treatment. This TCR came from a man aged 55 to 70 with urothelial cancer. The CDR3: CAITSGDEQFF. The CDR3 nucleotides are TGTGCCATCACCTCGGGGGATGAGCAGTTCTTC.